This entry features one T cell receptor beta chain sequence. The sample comes from a study of blood T cell repertoires in COVID-19. Study summary: Sites across the United States, Italy and Spain contributed samples from acute and convalescent COVID-19.

The germline V gene encodes CDR1 WNHNN and CDR2 SYGVQD (reference sequence). The CDR3 has 13 residues. Trimming removed 5 bases from V and 4 bases from J, with 9 bases in between. As processed by the authors: Amplification with reference gene primers provided the estimates of nucleated cell counts. Sequenced by immunoSEQ multiplex PCR; TCRdb stores in-frame clones only, minus some. V and J calls and clone size come straight from that table; D and trimming were deduced from the DNA. The sample shows about 190,000 clones, roughly four fifths of them seen only once. The sequence was obtained from a man under 40 with active or convalescent COVID-19. This chain joins TRBV10-1 and TRBJ2-1; D unresolved. Sequencing input: peripheral blood. The CDR3, as DNA: TGCGCCAGCAGTTCAGTCGGGTACAATGAGCAGTTCTTC. Amino acid sequence: CASSSVGYNEQFF.